These 2 T cell receptor beta chains share one sample of origin, sequenced in a study of blood T cell repertoires in COVID-19. The protocol was immunoSEQ multiplex PCR, while the TCRdb copy is restricted to in-frame clones and leaves out a portion. This table has around 250,000 clones, approximately 85% appearing once. The specimen was peripheral blood. The receptors originated from an elderly man with acute or convalescent COVID-19.

This clone turned up a few times. The sample contains more than one DNA sequence encoding this CDR3. V and J are TRBV18 and TRBJ2-7; D remains ambiguous. Germline CDR1 and CDR2: KGHSH and LQKENI. Trimming shortened V by 3 bases and J by 0 bases, and 6 bases separated the two germline ends. The CDR3 contains 13 residues. CDR3 coding DNA: TGTGCCAGCTCACCGAGGAGCTCCTACGAGCAGTACTTC. It yields the protein CASSPRSSYEQYF. Together with reference TRBV18 and TRBJ2-7, the CDR3 gives the full variable domain: NAGVMQNPRHLVRRRGQEARLRCSPMKGHSHVYWYRQLPEEGLKFMVYLQKENIIDESGMPKERFSAEFPKEGPSILRIQQVVRGDSAAYFCASSPRSSYEQYFGPGTRLTVT.

This chain connects TRBV19 to TRBJ1-2, with D possibly TRBD1 on 5 matching bases. CDR1 and CDR2 (germline): LNHDA, SQIVND (reference sequence). The CDR3 runs 13 residues. V was pared by 0 bases and J by 4 bases, with 6 bases between. CDR3 bases: TGTGCCAGTAGTATAGAAACAGGCTATGGCTACACCTTC. It codes for CASSIETGYGYTF. Combining the CDR3 with reference TRBV19 and TRBJ1-2 gives the whole variable domain DGGITQSPKYLFRKEGQNVTLSCEQNLNHDAMYWYRQDPGQGLRLIYYSQIVNDFQKGDIAEGYSVSREKKESFPLTVTSAQKNPTAFYLCASSIETGYGYTFGSGTRLTVV.